The clone carrying this T cell receptor beta chain was seen only a few times. The use of a sample-barcoded 5' primer and a J-beta primer mix characterized a second PCR of roughly 7 to 11 cycles. TCRdb reanalysed the 5' RACE reads using MiXCR and keeps one entry per CDR3 protein. The sample lists about 1,000,000 distinct CDR3 sequences, over 35% occurring once. These data are taken from a study of blood T cells in healthy people across ages. The CDR3 covers 14 residues. Germline CDR1 and CDR2: MNHEY and SMNVEV (reference sequence). Trimming shortened V by 6 bases and J by 8 bases, and 17 bases separated the two germline ends.

The clonotype was recovered from a woman in her sixties or seventies in good health. Sequencing was done on a sample of blood. The chain recombines TRBV27 with TRBJ2-1; D is undetermined. CDR3 in amino acids: CASSLLMGWDEQFF. Here the CDR3 DNA reads TGTGCCAGCAGCCTCCTGATGGGGTGGGATGAGCAGTTCTTC.